This record looks at one TCR beta chain sequence and its context. As yet, its antigen is unknown. The CDR3 runs to 13 residues. CDR1 and CDR2 from the germline V gene are MNHEY and SMNVEV (reference sequence). Trimming removed 5 bases from V and 8 bases from J; junction bases left unmatched: 4. This sample was taken from a study of T cell responses to AZD1222 COVID-19 vaccine. The study's findings and limits: Spike-specific TCR breadth and depth grew following two AZD1222 doses. The study identified only a handful of AZD1222 recipients as seropositive at baseline. Of spike-specific TCRs, nearly half reportedly target regions left unmutated in variants.

Data came from immunoSEQ multiplex PCR; TCRdb stores just in-frame clones and leaves some out. The repertoire holds around 180,000 clones, with 94% as singletons. This chain uses TRBV27 with TRBJ1-2, with TRBD1 identical over 11 bases. Sample: peripheral blood, taken on day 0 of AZD1222 vaccination. The source of this sequence is an adult in good health. The CDR3 loop is CASSGTGGGGYTF. DNA of the CDR3: TGTGCCAGCAGTGGGACAGGGGGTGGCGGCTACACCTTC.